These 8 T cell receptor beta chains came from one sample sequenced in a study of T cells in Graves' hyperthyroidism and ophthalmopathy. What was amplified from RNA transcripts were TCR beta CDR3 regions. HTBI primers were used for first-round RT-PCR of the TCR CDR3. TCRdb re-analysed the multiplex PCR reads in MiXCR, keeping a single row per CDR3 protein. The data contain over 450,000 distinct CDR3 sequences, 17% of them singletons. Sequenced material: blood. The receptors stem from a woman younger than 30 with Graves' ophthalmopathy.

This clonotype was observed a few times. The chain couples TRBV10-2 to TRBJ2-1, with 10 bases matching TRBD2. Looked up from germline, CDR1 is WSHSY and CDR2 is SAAADI. The CDR3 spans 15 residues. With 9 bases clipped from V and 3 bases from J, the junction kept 8 bases outside the gene matches. The CDR3 protein is CASRSGRGDYNEQFF. In DNA form, the CDR3 reads TGCGCCAGTAGAAGCGGGAGGGGCGACTACAATGAGCAGTTCTTC.

The chain links TRBV12-3 or TRBV12-4 to TRBJ2-1, with 7 bases that match TRBD2. The CDR3 extends over 13 amino acids. With 5 bases clipped from V and 6 bases from J, the junction kept 4 bases outside the gene matches. The CDR3, as DNA: TGTGCCAGCAGTGGACTAGTCGGCAATGAGCAGTTCTTC. Protein sequence: CASSGLVGNEQFF.

This clonotype was counted at least ten times. This sequence joins TRBV20-1 and TRBJ2-1, with 9 positions matching TRBD2. V lost 4 bases to trimming and J lost 4 bases; unmatched junction nucleotides: 8. Germline CDR1 and CDR2: DFQATT and SNEGSKA (reference sequence). This CDR3 has 15 amino acids. CDR3 nucleotides: TGCAGTGCTACCAGCGGGGGGTCCCTTTACAATGAGCAGTTCTTC. This translates into CSATSGGSLYNEQFF.

This clonotype has at least ten counts. The chain has TRBV28 and TRBJ2-1; TRBD2 agrees at 14 bases. The CDR3 totals 23 residues. The germline gives CDR1 MDHEN, CDR2 SYDVKM. Germline trimming cut 7 bases from V and 4 bases from J; bases unmatched to any gene: 27. The CDR3 DNA follows: TGTGCCAGCAACTGGGGGGCAAGGACTAGCGGGAGGCTGAGTGAAGAGGCTTACAATGAGCAGTTCTTC. Residues: CASNWGARTSGRLSEEAYNEQFF.

The sample holds a few counts of this clonotype. This rearrangement joins TRBV2 to TRBJ1-5; D ambiguous. V was shortened by 2 bases and J by 4 bases, with 6 bases between the two germline ends. This CDR3 contains 13 residues. CDR1 and CDR2 from the germline V gene are SNHLY and FYNNEI. The CDR3 DNA follows: TGTGCCAGCAGTGAAACAGATAATCAGCCCCAGCATTTT. Amino acid sequence: CASSETDNQPQHF.

This clonotype was counted between two and nine times. The J gene is TRBJ2-4, the V gene TRBV4-1; D ambiguous. V lost 1 base and J lost 2, with 12 bases in between. CDR3 length: 16 amino acids. Germline loops: CDR1 MGHRA, CDR2 YSYEKL. In DNA form, the CDR3 reads TGCGCCAGCAGCCAAGGTCTAACGACTTCCAAAAACATTCAGTACTTC. Its protein product is CASSQGLTTSKNIQYF.

Comment on this clonotype: An end of the junction does not agree with germline; a read error may underlie this. V gene TRBV3-1 combines with J gene TRBJ2-7; possibly TRBD1 for D (6 bases). The CDR3 contains 15 residues. Looked up from germline, CDR1 is LGHDT and CDR2 is YNNKEL (reference sequence). This chain's CDR3 is CANSQPMDSQGEQYF. In DNA form, the CDR3 reads TGTGCCAACAGCCAACCCATGGACAGCCAGGGCGAGCAGTACTTC.

Remarks on this clonotype: An end of the junction differs from the germline gene, which may be a read error. The chain is built from TRBV5-5 and TRBJ1-1; no firm D call. CDR1 and CDR2 (germline): SGHKS, YYEKEE (reference sequence). The CDR3 contains 15 residues. The CDR3 nucleotides read TGCGCCAGCAGCCACCCCCCCGGGGATAACACTGAAGCTTTCTTT. Its translation: CASSHPPGDNTEAFF.